This T cell receptor beta chain emerged from a study of shared clonotypes between healthy human individuals. The trim removed 5 bases at V and 6 bases at J, leaving 5 bases unmatched. The CDR3 is made up of 14 amino acids. Germline V CDR1 and CDR2: SGHVS, FQNEAQ. The study's findings and limits: As a rule, naive subsets had a larger estimated richness than memory subsets. The represented genetic and exposure-history diversity was limited by the small number of donors. Among four donors, roughly 5% of naive CD4 clonotypes were found in common. Blood was the only sampled material, and tissue repertoires likely differ.

Data came from immunoSEQ multiplex PCR; TCRdb stores just in-frame clones and leaves some out. The sample carries about 700,000 clones, 92% recorded once. As regards this clone: Its antigen is unknown.

CD8 cells regarded as naive lacked CD45RO, were positively chosen for CCR7, and omitted terminally differentiated effector memory CD45RA+ cells. The chain joins TRBV7-8 to TRBJ1-5; 9 bases line up with TRBD1. Sequencing input: naive CD8+ T cells sorted from blood. The source of this sequence is a man under 40 in good health. CDR3 loop: CASSPGTGTQPQHF. CDR3 sequence (DNA): TGTGCCAGCAGCCCCGGGACAGGGACTCAGCCCCAGCATTTT.